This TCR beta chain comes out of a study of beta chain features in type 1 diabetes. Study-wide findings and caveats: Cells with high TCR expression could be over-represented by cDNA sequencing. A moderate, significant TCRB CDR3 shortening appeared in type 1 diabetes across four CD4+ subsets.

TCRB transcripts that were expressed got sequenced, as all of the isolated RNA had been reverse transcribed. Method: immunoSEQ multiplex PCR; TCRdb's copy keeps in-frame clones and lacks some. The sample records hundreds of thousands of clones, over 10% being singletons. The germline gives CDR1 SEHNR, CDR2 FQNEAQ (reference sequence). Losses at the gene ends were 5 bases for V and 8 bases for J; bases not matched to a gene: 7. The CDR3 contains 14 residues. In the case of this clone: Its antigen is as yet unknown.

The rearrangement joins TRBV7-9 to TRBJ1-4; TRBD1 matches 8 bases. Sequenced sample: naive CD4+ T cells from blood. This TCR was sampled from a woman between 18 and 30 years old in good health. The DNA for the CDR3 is TGTGCCAGCAGCCGGACAGGGTTAGAGGAAAAACTGTTTTTT. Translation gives CASSRTGLEEKLFF.